Presented here are 22 T cell receptor beta chains from one specimen sequenced in a study of T-cell memory formation after mild COVID-19. MiXCR, run by TCRdb on the 5' RACE reads, gives a single entry per CDR3 protein. The sample lists around 300,000 distinct CDR3 sequences, 8% to 10% occurring once. Material for sequencing was PBMCs or a T cell subset sorted from them (not recorded which). These receptors came from a man between 18 and 29 years old who had mild COVID-19 (a few samples of this study predate the infection). Cell type and time point are not known.

The chain recombines TRBV7-9 with TRBJ2-1; D remains unclear. The CDR3 covers 13 residues. Trimming left V 3 bases short and J 13 bases short, with 16 bases between. CDR1 SEHNR and CDR2 FQNEAQ come from the germline V gene (reference sequence). This CDR3 is CASSLYSGPDQFF. The DNA of the CDR3 is TGTGCCAGCAGCTTGTATTCGGGCCCGGATCAGTTCTTC.

The chain has TRBV20-1 and TRBJ2-7, with D hard to call. V was pared by 0 bases and J by 0 bases, with 12 bases between. Per germline, CDR1 DFQATT and CDR2 SNEGSKA (reference sequence). The CDR3 is 15 residues long. CDR3 DNA: TGCAGTGCTAGAGACACCTTGAGAGCCTCCTACGAGCAGTACTTC. It is translated as CSARDTLRASYEQYF.

This clonotype was recorded a few times. The V and J genes are TRBV7-2 and TRBJ1-6; TRBD1 is a possible D gene (5 bases). The CDR3 is 15 amino acids. The V gene's germline CDR1 is SGHTA and CDR2 FQGNSA. Trimming removed 1 base at V and 7 bases at J, with 11 bases between. The CDR3 protein is CASSLEAGPNSPLHF. The DNA of the CDR3 is TGTGCCAGCAGCTTAGAGGCAGGGCCGAATTCACCCCTCCACTTT. The variable domain in full, with the rest retrieved from reference TRBV7-2 and TRBJ1-6, is GAGVSQSPSNKVTEKGKDVELRCDPISGHTALYWYRQSLGQGLEFLIYFQGNSAPDKSGLPSDRFSAERTGGSVSTLTIQRTQQEDSAVYLCASSLEAGPNSPLHFGNGTRLTVT.

Turning to this clonotype: A much larger clone differs by one base, so this may be a read error. This chain joins TRBV5-1 and TRBJ2-3; TRBD2 might be the D (6 bases). Per the germline V gene, CDR1 is SGHRS and CDR2 is YFSETQ. This CDR3 region has 16 residues. The CDR3 spells CAGSLGRGSSTDTQYF. The DNA for the CDR3 is TGCGCCGGCAGCTTGGGCCGGGGGAGTAGCACAGATACGCAGTATTTT.

This clonotype has just a few counts. V is TRBV5-1 and J is TRBJ2-1; 12 bases fit TRBD2. This CDR3 has 16 residues. After removal of 4 bases from V and 7 bases from J, the junction contained 9 bases not matched to a gene. The V gene's germline CDR1 is SGHRS and CDR2 YFSETQ. CDR3 DNA sequence: TGCGCCAGCAGCCGGACACTAGCGGGGGGTTGGAATGAGCAGTTCTTC. Residues: CASSRTLAGGWNEQFF. The variable domain in full, with the rest retrieved from reference TRBV5-1 and TRBJ2-1, is KAGVTQTPRYLIKTRGQQVTLSCSPISGHRSVSWYQQTPGQGLQFLFEYFSETQRNKGNFPGRFSGRQFSNSRSEMNVSTLELGDSALYLCASSRTLAGGWNEQFFGPGTRLTVL.

The rearrangement links TRBV12-3 or TRBV12-4 to TRBJ2-3; a weak D match, TRBD1 (6 bases). V dropped 5 bases and J dropped 6 bases, with 15 bases sitting between them. The CDR3 is 14 amino acids. The CDR3 DNA follows: TGTGCCAGCAGTCCTAAGACAGGCCCGGATACGCAGTATTTT. Translation: CASSPKTGPDTQYF.

This chain joins TRBV7-2 and TRBJ1-2; D may be TRBD1 (5 bases). Between the trimmed V and J ends, which lost 6 bases and 2 bases, there was a span of 13 bases. CDR3 length equals 14 residues. Germline CDR1 is SGHTA and CDR2 is FQGNSA. CDR3 nucleotides: TGTGCCAGCAGTCCAAATCGGGGGAACTATGGCTACACCTTC. Translation gives CASSPNRGNYGYTF.

A few counts support this clonotype. This sequence joins TRBV5-6 and TRBJ2-3; maybe TRBD2 (6 bases). Germline CDR1 and CDR2: SGHDT and YYEEEE. The ends were cut back, 0 bases at V and 6 bases at J, with 20 bases in the middle. This CDR3 contains 17 residues. CDR3 sequence: CASSLVGNSGLEDTQYF. In DNA, the CDR3 is TGTGCCAGCAGCTTGGTCGGGAACAGCGGGCTGGAGGATACGCAGTATTTT.

The rearrangement links TRBV7-9 to TRBJ2-1; D not certain. In germline, CDR1 is SEHNR, CDR2 FQNEAQ (reference sequence). Trimming took off 5 bases at V and 8 bases at J, with 16 bases between the two ends. The CDR3 sequence is 14 residues long. CDR3 amino acids: CASSLTGVIDEQFF. The DNA of the CDR3 is TGTGCCAGCAGCCTGACGGGCGTAATAGATGAGCAGTTCTTC.

This clonotype was counted many times. The chain joins TRBV30 to TRBJ2-7; TRBD1 matches 7 bases. The trim removed 2 bases at V and 2 bases at J, leaving 3 bases unmatched. Per germline, CDR1 GTSNPN and CDR2 SVGIG (reference sequence). This CDR3 has 13 residues. The CDR3 region has the DNA TGTGCCTGGAGTCTGGGGACAGCCTACGAGCAGTACTTC. As protein: CAWSLGTAYEQYF.

This clonotype was seen only a few times. The gene calls are TRBV6-6 and TRBJ1-2, with D perhaps matching TRBD1 (6 bases). This CDR3 comprises 14 residues. Trimming shortened V by 7 bases and J by 2 bases, and 14 bases separated the two germline ends. The V gene's germline CDR1 is MNHNY and CDR2 SVGAGI (reference sequence). This chain's CDR3 is CASNTGGANYGYTF. As DNA, the CDR3 is TGTGCCAGCAACACGGGGGGGGCAAACTATGGCTACACCTTC.

This clonotype came up a few times. The V and J genes are TRBV10-3 and TRBJ2-3, with TRBD1 as a possible D gene (6 bases). The CDR3 loop spans 13 amino acids. The germline V gene encodes CDR1 ENHRY and CDR2 SYGVKD. The V gene lost 9 bases and the J gene lost 2 bases, with 12 bases spanning the gap. The CDR3 spells CAIRTVTTDTQYF. The DNA of the CDR3 is TGTGCCATAAGGACAGTAACCACAGATACGCAGTATTTT.

The CDR3 nucleotides read TGTGCCAGTAGTCCGCAGGGGGGGCCGAACACCGGGGAGCTGTTTTTT. Its translation is CASSPQGGPNTGELFF. The chain links TRBV19 to TRBJ2-2; D tentatively fits TRBD1 or TRBD2 (7 bases each). In germline, CDR1 is LNHDA, CDR2 SQIVND (reference sequence). The CDR3 spans 16 residues. The V gene lost 5 bases and the J gene lost 0 bases, with 13 bases spanning the gap.

Written as DNA, the CDR3 is TGCAGTGCTAGAGATTCGCTAAGACTAGCGGGGGGGAATGAGCAGTTCTTC. It encodes CSARDSLRLAGGNEQFF. The chain recombines TRBV20-1 with TRBJ2-1; 14 positions match TRBD2. CDR3 length: 17 residues. After removal of 0 bases from V and 7 bases from J, the junction contained 8 bases not matched to a gene. Germline V gives CDR1 DFQATT, CDR2 SNEGSKA (reference sequence).

The chain uses TRBV4-2 and TRBJ2-3; either TRBD1 or TRBD2 may fit D (5 bases each). The germline V gene encodes CDR1 LGHNA and CDR2 YNFKEQ. Trimming cost V 1 base and J 6 bases, with 23 bases left between them. The CDR3 has 18 amino acids. The CDR3 is CASSQVVGYGKGPDTQYF. The CDR3 DNA follows: TGTGCCAGCAGCCAAGTTGTAGGGTACGGGAAGGGGCCCGATACGCAGTATTTT.

This clonotype was recorded at least ten times. DNA for the CDR3: TGTGCCAGCAGCTTGACAGGGGGCAATGAGCAGTTCTTC. As protein: CASSLTGGNEQFF. The chain carries TRBV7-6 and TRBJ2-1; 9 nucleotides align to TRBD1. In germline, CDR1 is SGHVS, CDR2 FNYEAQ. This CDR3 has 13 residues. The trim removed 3 bases at V and 6 bases at J, leaving 0 bases unmatched.

In its sample, this clonotype was seen many times. This chain uses TRBV28 with TRBJ2-7; D might be TRBD2 (5 bases). This CDR3 is 16 amino acids long. Germline V gene data show CDR1 as MDHEN and CDR2 as SYDVKM. V was trimmed by 4 bases and J by 3 bases, leaving 19 bases between them. The CDR3 spells CASSSWRFPEIYEQYV. The CDR3 nucleotides are TGTGCCAGCAGTTCCTGGAGGTTTCCGGAGATCTACGAGCAGTACGTC.

This clonotype occurred many times. The germline gene is not matched at one end of the junction; a read error may be the cause. This chain connects TRBV5-1 to TRBJ2-5, with D perhaps given as TRBD1 or TRBD2 (5 bases each). Germline CDR1 is SGHRS and CDR2 is YFSETQ. This CDR3 is built from 14 residues. The CDR3 nucleotides are TGCGCCAGCAGTTTGGGGGACCCCCAAGAGACCCAGTACTTC. It encodes CASSLGDPQETQYF.

The chain links TRBV7-9 to TRBJ2-5; D remains ambiguous. This CDR3 has 12 residues. Germline lookup yields CDR1 SEHNR and CDR2 FQNEAQ (reference sequence). Between the trimmed V and J ends, which lost 5 bases and 5 bases, there was a span of 9 bases. CDR3 in DNA: TGTGCCAGCAGCACACGTAGGGAGACCCAGTACTTC. Protein sequence: CASSTRRETQYF.

This sequence joins TRBV6-4 and TRBJ2-7; TRBD1 agrees at 8 bases. The CDR3 loop spans 13 amino acids. V was pared by 3 bases and J by 5 bases, with 3 bases of the junction left unmatched. Germline CDR1 is MRHNA and CDR2 is SNTAGT. This chain's CDR3 is CASSETGADEQYF. The DNA for the CDR3 is TGTGCCAGCAGTGAGACAGGGGCGGACGAGCAGTACTTC.

This clonotype was detected only a few times. V is TRBV7-2 and J is TRBJ1-1, with a weak D call TRBD1 (6 bases). Germline CDR1 SGHTA, CDR2 FQGNSA. V lost 8 bases to trimming and J lost 1 base, with 14 bases between them. The length of the CDR3 is 14 residues. The CDR3 spells CASQPGAGNTEAFF. For the CDR3, the DNA is TGTGCCAGCCAGCCAGGGGCTGGGAACACTGAAGCTTTCTTT.

There are a few counts of this clonotype. This rearrangement joins TRBV7-2 to TRBJ2-6; 7 bases fit TRBD1. Germline values: CDR1 SGHTA, CDR2 FQGNSA. The CDR3 runs 17 residues. Germline trimming cut 2 bases from V and 2 bases from J; bases unmatched to any gene: 6. CDR3 DNA sequence: TGTGCCAGCAGCTTATCTAGGGGGCCGGCTGGGGCCAACGTCCTGACTTTC. Residues: CASSLSRGPAGANVLTF.